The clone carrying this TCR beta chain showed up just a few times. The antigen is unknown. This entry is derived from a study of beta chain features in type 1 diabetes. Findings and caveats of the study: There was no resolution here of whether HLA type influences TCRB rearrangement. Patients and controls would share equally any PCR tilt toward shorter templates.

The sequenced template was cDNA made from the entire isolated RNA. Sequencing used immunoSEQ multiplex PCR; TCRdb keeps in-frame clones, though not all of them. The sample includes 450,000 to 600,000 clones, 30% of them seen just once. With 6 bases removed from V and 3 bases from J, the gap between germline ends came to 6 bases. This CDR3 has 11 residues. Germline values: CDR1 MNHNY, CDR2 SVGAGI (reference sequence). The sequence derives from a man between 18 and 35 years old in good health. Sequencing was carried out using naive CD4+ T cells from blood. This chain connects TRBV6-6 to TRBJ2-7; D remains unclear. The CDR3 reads CASSSVYEQYF. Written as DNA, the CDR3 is TGTGCCAGCAGCTCCGTCTACGAGCAGTACTTC.